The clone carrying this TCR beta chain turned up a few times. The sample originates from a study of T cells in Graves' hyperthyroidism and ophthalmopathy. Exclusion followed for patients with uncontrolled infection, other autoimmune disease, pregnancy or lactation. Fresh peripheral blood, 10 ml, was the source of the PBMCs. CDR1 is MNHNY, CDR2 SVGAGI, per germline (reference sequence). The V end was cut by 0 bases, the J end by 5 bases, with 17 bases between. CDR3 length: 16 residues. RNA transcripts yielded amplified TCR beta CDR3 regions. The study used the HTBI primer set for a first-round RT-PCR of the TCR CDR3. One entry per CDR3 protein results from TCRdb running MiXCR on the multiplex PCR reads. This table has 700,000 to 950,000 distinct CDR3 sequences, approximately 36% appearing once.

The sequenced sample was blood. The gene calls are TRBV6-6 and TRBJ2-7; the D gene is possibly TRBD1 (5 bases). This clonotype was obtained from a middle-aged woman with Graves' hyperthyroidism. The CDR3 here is CASSYSIWGSTDEQYF. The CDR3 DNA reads TGTGCCAGCAGTTACTCGATATGGGGCAGTACCGACGAGCAGTACTTC.